A single sample gave rise to the 17 T cell receptor beta chains below, sequenced in a study of T cell responses to AZD1222 COVID-19 vaccine. Sequencing used immunoSEQ multiplex PCR; TCRdb keeps in-frame clones, though not all of them. Among around 95,000 clones listed, 88% were seen once. The sequences come from peripheral blood, collected on day 0 of AZD1222 vaccination. All receptors derive from an adult in good health.

This clone was observed a handful of times. The gene calls are TRBV6-2 or TRBV6-3 and TRBJ1-3, with D unresolved. V shed 1 base and J shed 0 bases, with 7 bases lying between them. Per the germline V gene, CDR1 is MNHEY and CDR2 is SVGEGT. This CDR3 has 15 residues. Here the CDR3 DNA reads TGTGCCAGCAGTTACTTGGCTTTCTCTGGAAACACCATATATTTT. It specifies CASSYLAFSGNTIYF.

This sequence joins TRBV5-4 and TRBJ1-1, with a tentative D call TRBD1 (6 bases). The V end was cut by 2 bases, the J end by 2 bases, with 10 bases between. This CDR3 comprises 14 residues. CDR1 is SGHNT, CDR2 YYREEE, per germline (reference sequence). The CDR3 bases are TGTGCCAGCAGCTTCTGGGGGCGAAACACTGAAGCTTTCTTT. Translated: CASSFWGRNTEAFF.

The J gene is TRBJ2-3, the V gene TRBV28, with 10 bases identical to TRBD2. This CDR3 comprises 16 residues. V was pared by 5 bases and J by 0 bases, with 5 bases of the junction left unmatched. Germline V gives CDR1 MDHEN, CDR2 SYDVKM. CDR3 nucleotides: TGTGCCAGCAGTCAAACTAGCGGGACTAGCACAGATACGCAGTATTTT. It encodes CASSQTSGTSTDTQYF.

The rearrangement uses TRBV4-1 and TRBJ2-5; D not certain. There are 16 residues in the CDR3. V was trimmed by 1 base and J by 0 bases, leaving 12 bases between them. Looked up from germline, CDR1 is MGHRA and CDR2 is YSYEKL. CDR3 residues: CASSQGVSRDQETQYF. Written as DNA, the CDR3 is TGCGCCAGCAGCCAAGGAGTATCCCGGGACCAAGAGACCCAGTACTTC.

V usage is TRBV10-1 and J usage is TRBJ1-4; TRBD1 matches 10 bases. Looked up from germline, CDR1 is WNHNN and CDR2 is SYGVQD (reference sequence). The length of the CDR3 is 17 residues. J gave up 0 bases and V 4 bases, and 5 bases lay outside the gene matches. The CDR3 region is CASSVGQGWTTNEKLFF. For the CDR3, the DNA is TGCGCCAGCAGTGTGGGACAGGGGTGGACAACTAATGAAAAACTGTTTTTT.

The chain combines TRBV7-3 with TRBJ2-1; TRBD2 matches at 7 bases. Germline loops: CDR1 SGHTA, CDR2 FQGTGA. The ends lost 1 base at V and 0 bases at J; junction bases unmatched: 3. The CDR3 runs 16 residues. This CDR3 is CASSLSLADSYNEQFF. DNA for the CDR3: TGTGCCAGCAGCTTAAGCCTAGCGGACTCCTACAATGAGCAGTTCTTC.

In DNA form, the CDR3 reads TGTGCCAGCAGTTTGGGGCAGCCCTACGAGCAGTACTTC. Translation gives CASSLGQPYEQYF. The chain is built from TRBV12-3 or TRBV12-4 and TRBJ2-7, with D possibly TRBD1 on 5 matching bases. Between the trimmed V and J ends, which lost 3 bases and 2 bases, there was a span of 8 bases. The CDR3 contains 13 residues.

The chain combines TRBV28 with TRBJ2-7; 13 bases align to TRBD2. The CDR3 is made up of 18 amino acids. The junction had 10 bases not matched to a gene; V was cut back by 1 base and J by 4 bases. Germline-derived CDR1 and CDR2 are MDHEN and SYDVKM. The CDR3 region is CASSLFAGTSGTVYEQYF. The CDR3 DNA is TGTGCCAGCAGTTTATTTGCCGGGACTAGCGGGACGGTTTACGAGCAGTACTTC.

This chain links TRBV6-2 or TRBV6-3 with TRBJ2-1, with a tentative D call TRBD1 (5 bases). V lost 6 bases and J 5 bases, leaving 20 bases between the germline ends. Germline assignment: CDR1 MNHEY and CDR2 SVGEGT. This CDR3 has 16 residues. As DNA, the CDR3 is TGTGCCAGCAGCCGTCTCAGGGTTAGGGTACACAATGAGCAGTTCTTC. Residues: CASSRLRVRVHNEQFF.

This clone has just a few counts. The rearrangement uses TRBV4-1 and TRBJ2-1; TRBD2 agrees at 14 bases. Losses at the gene ends were 5 bases for V and 7 bases for J; bases not matched to a gene: 10. Germline assignment: CDR1 MGHRA and CDR2 YSYEKL. CDR3 length: 17 amino acids. CDR3 DNA: TGCGCCAGCAGCTTGGGACTAGCGGGAGCTGGAAGAAATGAGCAGTTCTTC. Its protein is CASSLGLAGAGRNEQFF.

This sequence joins TRBV11-2 and TRBJ2-7; the D gene is possibly TRBD1 (6 bases). V dropped 5 bases and J dropped 1 base, with 15 bases sitting between them. The CDR3 runs to 15 residues. Germline assignment: CDR1 SGHAT and CDR2 FQNNGV. CDR3 protein: CASSRGGLRSYEQYF. As DNA, the CDR3 is TGTGCCAGCAGCCGAGGGGGTTTGAGATCCTACGAGCAGTACTTC.

This clone was seen a handful of times. The chain links TRBV7-9 to TRBJ2-5; D is ambiguous. The length of the CDR3 is 17 residues. V lost 5 bases to trimming and J lost 5 bases, with 24 bases between them. Germline CDR1 and CDR2: SEHNR and FQNEAQ (reference sequence). The CDR3 DNA sequence: TGTGCCAGCAGCCTCCAGGTCGGCGCGGCACCCCGGGAGACCCAGTACTTC. Residues: CASSLQVGAAPRETQYF.

The V and J genes are TRBV18 and TRBJ1-1; D remains ambiguous. This CDR3 is built from 15 residues. Trimming cost V 3 bases and J 4 bases, with 15 bases left between them. CDR1 and CDR2 (germline): KGHSH, LQKENI. In DNA, the CDR3 is TGTGCCAGCTCACCTCTAGGGCAGACGAGCACTGAAGCTTTCTTT. Translated, it gives CASSPLGQTSTEAFF. Full variable domain (remainder filled in from reference TRBV18 and TRBJ1-1): NAGVMQNPRHLVRRRGQEARLRCSPMKGHSHVYWYRQLPEEGLKFMVYLQKENIIDESGMPKERFSAEFPKEGPSILRIQQVVRGDSAAYFCASSPLGQTSTEAFFGQGTRLTVV.

The J gene is TRBJ2-3, the V gene TRBV2; TRBD2 matches at 10 bases. The CDR3 is 16 amino acids. The junction had 6 bases not matched to a gene; V was cut back by 4 bases and J by 2 bases. Germline CDR1 reads SNHLY; CDR2 reads FYNNEI. Here the CDR3 DNA reads TGTGCCAGCAGTGTCGGGCTAGCGGGGGACACAGATACGCAGTATTTT. This translates into CASSVGLAGDTDTQYF.

J is TRBJ2-5 and V is TRBV27; 14 nucleotides agree with TRBD2. The junction had 6 bases not matched to a gene; V was cut back by 3 bases and J by 3 bases. This CDR3 spans 17 amino acids. Germline V gene lookup returns CDR1 MNHEY and CDR2 SMNVEV (reference sequence). As DNA, the CDR3 is TGTGCCAGCAGTTTTAGGGGACTAGCGGGAGATAAAGAGACCCAGTACTTC. It specifies CASSFRGLAGDKETQYF.

The chain couples TRBV6-5 to TRBJ2-1; D is uncertain. V gave up 6 bases and J gave up 4 bases, with 13 bases separating them. CDR3 length: 14 amino acids. Looked up from germline, CDR1 is MNHEY and CDR2 is SVGAGI. CDR3 in DNA: TGTGCCAGCAGGCCACCGGGCCAGTACAATGAGCAGTTCTTC. Its protein product is CASRPPGQYNEQFF.

The genes are TRBV3-1 (or the pseudogene TRBV3-2) and TRBJ2-3; 9 positions agree with TRBD1. CDR3 length: 14 residues. J gave up 4 bases and V 1 base, and 0 bases lay outside the gene matches. In germline, CDR1 is LGHDT, CDR2 YNNKEL (reference sequence). The CDR3 spells CASSQGTGADTQYF. In DNA, the CDR3 is TGTGCCAGCAGCCAAGGGACAGGGGCAGATACGCAGTATTTT.